This TCR beta chain was obtained from a study of T cells in localized non-small cell lung cancer. Points from the study as a whole: Clonality peaked in uninvolved adjacent lung rather than tumor. Median detection of top 100 tumor clones in adjacent lung was 57 clones.

As concerns this clone: Its antigen remains unknown.

Profiling relied on immunoSEQ multiplex PCR, and the TCRdb table lists in-frame clones only, not all of them. The table lists about 2,700 clones, roughly 21% of them singletons. The specimen comprised lung tumor tissue, sampled before any cancer treatment. This clonotype was obtained from a woman aged 40-69 years with stage I lung adenocarcinoma.

As DNA, the CDR3 is TGTGCCATCAGTGAGTCTGAGACAGGGAATTATGTTGGCTACACCTTC. Protein: CAISESETGNYVGYTF. The chain links TRBV10-3 to TRBJ1-2, with TRBD1 identical over 7 bases. V shed 0 bases and J 7 bases; nucleotides not matched to a gene: 11. In germline, CDR1 is ENHRY, CDR2 SYGVKD. The CDR3 runs 16 residues.